Shown below are 18 T cell receptor beta chains from a single sample sequenced in a study of T cells after posttransplantation cyclophosphamide. TCRdb's table, derived via immunoSEQ multiplex PCR, lists solely in-frame clones and lacks some. This sample carries fewer than 40,000 clones, none of them present only once. Sequences were obtained from PBMCs. The origin of the receptors is a woman in her 30s in good health and a related stem cell transplant donor.

This clone was seen more than once but under ten times. This chain links TRBV7-2 with TRBJ1-1; the D is unclear. The CDR3 consists of 15 residues. Trimming took 5 bases from V and 3 from J, leaving 16 bases between them. Germline values: CDR1 SGHTA, CDR2 FQGNSA. The CDR3 reads CASSPAVTPYTEAFF. The DNA of the CDR3 is TGTGCCAGCAGCCCAGCGGTGACACCGTACACTGAAGCTTTCTTT. The variable domain in full, with the rest retrieved from reference TRBV7-2 and TRBJ1-1, is GAGVSQSPSNKVTEKGKDVELRCDPISGHTALYWYRQSLGQGLEFLIYFQGNSAPDKSGLPSDRFSAERTGGSVSTLTIQRTQQEDSAVYLCASSPAVTPYTEAFFGQGTRLTVV.

Ten or more counts support this clone. V and J are TRBV6-5 and TRBJ1-1, with D unclear. V dropped 6 bases and J dropped 3 bases, with 11 bases sitting between them. This CDR3 has 13 residues. Germline CDR1 MNHEY, CDR2 SVGAGI. DNA for the CDR3: TGTGCCAGCAGGGTTCCAGGTGACACTGAAGCTTTCTTT. This codes for CASRVPGDTEAFF.

This clone has at least ten counts. The DNA of the CDR3 is TGTGCCAGCAGTTACTCAAAGCGGGGGGACTACAATGAGCAGTTCTTC. Amino acid sequence: CASSYSKRGDYNEQFF. The V call is TRBV6-6, the J call TRBJ2-1; 9 bases fit TRBD2. There are 16 residues in the CDR3. V gave up 0 bases and J gave up 3 bases; unmatched junction bases: 3. The germline CDR1 and CDR2 sequences are MNHNY and SVGAGI (reference sequence).

The chain is built from TRBV5-1 and TRBJ2-5, with 8 bases aligning to TRBD2. The trim removed 0 bases at V and 4 bases at J, leaving 2 bases unmatched. Looked up from germline, CDR1 is SGHRS and CDR2 is YFSETQ. The CDR3 covers 14 residues. The CDR3 spells CASSLEGTRETQYF. CDR3 nucleotides: TGCGCCAGCAGCTTGGAAGGGACTAGAGAGACCCAGTACTTC.

This chain connects TRBV7-8 to TRBJ1-5, with 7 positions matching TRBD1. The CDR3 is made up of 14 amino acids. Losses at the gene ends were 7 bases for V and 7 bases for J; bases not matched to a gene: 10. Germline V gene sequence: CDR1 SGHVS, CDR2 FQNEAQ. CDR3 protein: CASIREGAGQPQHF. The CDR3 DNA reads as TGTGCCAGCATTCGGGAGGGGGCCGGACAGCCCCAGCATTTT.

This clone was seen at least ten times. The rearrangement joins TRBV19 to TRBJ2-3; 7 bases map to TRBD2. Germline V CDR1 and CDR2: LNHDA, SQIVND (reference sequence). The CDR3 is 15 residues long. The trim removed 5 bases at V and 3 bases at J, leaving 8 bases unmatched. CDR3 DNA sequence: TGTGCCAGTAGTCCTCGTGGGGGGGGGACAGATACGCAGTATTTT. It translates to CASSPRGGGTDTQYF.

This clone was detected ten times or more. V is TRBV7-9 and J is TRBJ1-2; D is uncertain. Trimming shortened V by 0 bases and J by 6 bases, and 14 bases separated the two germline ends. From germline, CDR1 is SEHNR and CDR2 FQNEAQ (reference sequence). There are 15 residues in the CDR3. The CDR3 DNA reads TGTGCCAGCAGCTTAGCGATTAGAGGGTTTGATGGCTACACCTTC. The encoded protein is CASSLAIRGFDGYTF.

J is TRBJ2-6 and V is TRBV2; D is possibly TRBD1 (5 bases). The CDR3 spans 15 residues. In germline, CDR1 is SNHLY, CDR2 FYNNEI. V lost 1 base, J lost 3 bases, and 7 bases lay in between. The CDR3 loop reads CASSEVRDGANVLTF. The CDR3 coding sequence is TGTGCCAGCAGTGAAGTCAGGGATGGGGCCAACGTCCTGACTTTC.

This clone was found many times. J is TRBJ2-2 and V is TRBV10-3; 7 bases map to TRBD2. Germline CDR1 ENHRY, CDR2 SYGVKD. Trimming took 7 bases from V and 6 from J; bases not matched to a gene: 5. CDR3 size: 13 residues. Here the CDR3 DNA reads TGTGCCATCACTTCTAGCGGAGCCGGGGAGCTGTTTTTT. This sequence encodes CAITSSGAGELFF.

This clone has ten or more counts. The gene calls are TRBV6-9 and TRBJ2-7; tentatively, D is TRBD1 (5 bases). CDR1 and CDR2 from the germline V gene are MNHGY and SVAAGI. This CDR3 region has 12 residues. Trimming shortened V by 6 bases and J by 0 bases, and 6 bases separated the two germline ends. The CDR3: CASRDSSYEQYF. The CDR3 region has the DNA TGTGCCAGCAGAGACAGCTCCTACGAGCAGTACTTC.

This clone appeared many times. V and J are TRBV6-5 and TRBJ1-5; D remains ambiguous. CDR1 is MNHEY and CDR2 is SVGAGI in the germline V gene. The CDR3 covers 14 residues. V lost 2 bases and J 4 bases, leaving 9 bases between the germline ends. The CDR3 reads CASSYGPGNQPQHF. DNA of the CDR3: TGTGCCAGCAGTTACGGGCCAGGAAATCAGCCCCAGCATTTT.

This clone was counted ten times or more. Different DNA sequences within this sample yield the same CDR3. The chain has TRBV2 and TRBJ2-6, with 9 bases fitting TRBD1. The V gene's germline CDR1 is SNHLY and CDR2 FYNNEI. The junction had 7 bases not matched to a gene; V was cut back by 6 bases and J by 1 base. The CDR3 is 17 residues long. This chain's CDR3 is CASRYGTGSSGANVLTF. The CDR3 region has the DNA TGTGCCAGCAGATACGGGACAGGGTCTTCTGGGGCCAACGTCCTGACTTTC.

In its sample, this clone was seen many times. The CDR3 DNA follows: TGTGCCAGCAGCAGAAGCCCAGGGGATCCAGATACGCAGTATTTT. This codes for CASSRSPGDPDTQYF. The chain links TRBV5-4 to TRBJ2-3; weak D call: TRBD1 (6 bases). Germline V CDR1 and CDR2: SGHNT, YYREEE (reference sequence). CDR3 size: 15 residues. The ends were cut back, 4 bases at V and 4 bases at J, with 16 bases in the middle.

This clone has a count of ten or more. The V call is TRBV5-4, the J call TRBJ2-7, with D unresolved. CDR1 is SGHNT, CDR2 YYREEE, per germline (reference sequence). V was clipped by 0 bases and J by 3 bases, with 7 bases between them. This CDR3 comprises 13 residues. CDR3 in DNA: TGTGCCAGCAGCTTGGTCGGTAACTACGAGCAGTACTTC. Protein product: CASSLVGNYEQYF.

This clone was seen repeatedly, ten times or more. J is TRBJ1-2 and V is TRBV6-1, with 7 bases lining up with TRBD1. Germline trimming cut 1 base from V and 4 bases from J; bases unmatched to any gene: 9. CDR3 length equals 16 residues. The germline gives CDR1 MNHNS, CDR2 SASEGT. CDR3 in DNA: TGTGCCAGCAGTGAAGGCTCAGGGGGGATGGGCTATGGCTACACCTTC. This translates into CASSEGSGGMGYGYTF.

The table lists this clone with a few counts. The rearrangement uses TRBV5-4 and TRBJ2-5, with 8 bases lining up with TRBD1. The CDR3 is made up of 14 amino acids. From germline, CDR1 is SGHNT and CDR2 YYREEE (reference sequence). V lost 5 bases, J lost 4 bases, and 7 bases stayed unmatched. The CDR3 spells CASRAGQGVETQYF. DNA of the CDR3: TGTGCCAGCAGGGCCGGACAGGGAGTAGAGACCCAGTACTTC.

In this sample, this clone turned up many times. This chain connects TRBV5-1 to TRBJ1-2; D call uncertain. The CDR3 has 11 residues. The germline CDR1 and CDR2 sequences are SGHRS and YFSETQ. V lost 4 bases to trimming and J lost 4 bases, with 5 bases between them. The chain's CDR3 is CASSPGYGYTF. The CDR3, as DNA: TGCGCCAGCAGCCCGGGCTATGGCTACACCTTC.

This clone appeared many times. This chain links TRBV5-1 with TRBJ1-4; D perhaps matches TRBD1 (6 bases). This CDR3 is 17 amino acids long. Germline V lookup: CDR1 SGHRS, CDR2 YFSETQ. V shed 3 bases and J shed 7 bases, with 22 bases lying between them. Written as DNA, the CDR3 is TGCGCCAGCAGCTCCCGACAGGCAAACCCCGGCAGTGAAAAACTGTTTTTT. Translating it yields CASSSRQANPGSEKLFF.